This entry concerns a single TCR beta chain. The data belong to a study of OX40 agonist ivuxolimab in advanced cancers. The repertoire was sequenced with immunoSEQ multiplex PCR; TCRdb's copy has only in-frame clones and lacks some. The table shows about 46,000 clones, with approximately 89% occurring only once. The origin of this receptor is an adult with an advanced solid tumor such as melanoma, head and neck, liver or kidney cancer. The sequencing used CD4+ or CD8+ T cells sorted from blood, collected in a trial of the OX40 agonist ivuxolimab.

The CDR3 sequence is CSAEGTRLGQETQYF. CDR3 in DNA: TGCAGCGCTGAGGGTACCAGATTGGGACAAGAGACCCAGTACTTC. The chain combines TRBV29-1 with TRBJ2-5; D is possibly TRBD2 (5 bases). Germline V gene data show CDR1 as SQVTM and CDR2 as ANQGSEA. There are 15 residues in the CDR3. The V and J ends lost 7 bases and 2 bases respectively, with 20 bases between them.